This T cell receptor beta chain was identified during a study of identical twins. Unique molecular identifiers were present on the cDNA, and a universal primer site came from template switching. Each CDR3 protein is one row after TCRdb ran MiXCR on the 5' RACE reads. The sample consists of nearly 250,000 distinct CDR3 sequences, 5.5% to 7% of them appearing once. Broader study findings: The study found excess low generation probability among twin-shared out-of-frame alpha sequences. Insertions were reduced in abundant cord blood beta clonotypes but not in memory repertoires.

There are many counts of this clonotype. What it binds is not known. Germline V gene sequence: CDR1 LGHDT, CDR2 YNNKEL (reference sequence). CDR3 length: 19 amino acids. Trimming removed 1 base from V and 0 bases from J; junction bases left unmatched: 7. This same sample was also part of a study on yellow fever vaccine responses in identical twins. From that study: On the reported evidence, twins' vaccine T cell responses seemed partly convergent and partly personalized.

The chain uses TRBV3-1 and TRBJ2-1, with TRBD2 identical over 12 bases. Material: memory (CD45RO+) T cells sorted from blood. The TCR was taken from a woman younger than 35 in good health. This CDR3 is CASSQGGTSGSSSYNEQFF. DNA for the CDR3: TGTGCCAGCAGCCAAGGTGGGACTAGCGGGTCTAGCTCCTACAATGAGCAGTTCTTC.